This T cell receptor (beta chain) was observed in a study of T cells in localized non-small cell lung cancer. The CDR3 has 15 residues. Germline V gives CDR1 SGDLS, CDR2 YYNGEE. V trimming: 0 bases; J trimming: 8 bases; junction bases outside the gene matches: 7. TCRdb's copy holds only in-frame clones and misses some; the assay was immunoSEQ multiplex PCR. The data show several thousand clones, approximately 18% seen once. Points on this clone: Antigen unknown.

Whole-study results and caveats: Across samples, adjacent lung featured a median roughly 50 of the top 100 tumor clones.

Sequences were derived from lung tumor tissue, sampled before any cancer treatment. The J gene is TRBJ2-4, the V gene TRBV9; 8 nucleotides line up with TRBD2. This TCR derives from a man aged 40-75 years with stage I lung adenocarcinoma. CDR3 in DNA: TGTGCCAGCAGCGTAGACAGCGGGAGTTGGGACATTCAGTACTTC. The encoded protein is CASSVDSGSWDIQYF.